This T cell receptor (beta chain) comes out of a study of cytomegalovirus exposure and HLA in healthy donors. Whole-study context: The 90 to 150 validation repertoires used a platform that matched the one used for the approximately 620 first-cohort repertoires, as a later analysis reported.

Data came from immunoSEQ multiplex PCR; TCRdb stores just in-frame clones and leaves some out. This sample yields some 83,000 clones, of which 90% to 95% are seen a single time; less than 2.5% belongs to the top ten. The source is a woman younger than 35 in good health and CMV-seronegative. The material sequenced was PBMCs.

Written as DNA, the CDR3 is TGTGCCAGTAGTATGGAATTTGGGGACAGGGGGTATTACGAGCAGTACTTC. It is translated as CASSMEFGDRGYYEQYF. The rearrangement links TRBV19 to TRBJ2-7, with 11 bases fitting TRBD1. The V gene end was trimmed by 3 bases and the J gene end by 4 bases; junction bases not matched to a gene: 11. Germline loops: CDR1 LNHDA, CDR2 SQIVND (reference sequence). The CDR3 is made up of 17 amino acids.